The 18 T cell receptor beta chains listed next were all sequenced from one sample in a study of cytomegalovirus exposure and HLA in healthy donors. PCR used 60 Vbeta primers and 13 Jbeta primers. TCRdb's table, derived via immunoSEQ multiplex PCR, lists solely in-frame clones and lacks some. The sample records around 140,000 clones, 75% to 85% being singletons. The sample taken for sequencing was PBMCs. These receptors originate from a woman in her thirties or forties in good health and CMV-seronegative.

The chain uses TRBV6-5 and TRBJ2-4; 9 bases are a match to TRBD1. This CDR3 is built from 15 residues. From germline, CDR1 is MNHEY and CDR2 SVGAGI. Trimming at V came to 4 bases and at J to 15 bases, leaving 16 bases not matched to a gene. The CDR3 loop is CASSSNRDRVGLAYF. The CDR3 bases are TGTGCCAGCAGTTCCAACCGGGACAGGGTGGGTCTAGCGTACTTC.

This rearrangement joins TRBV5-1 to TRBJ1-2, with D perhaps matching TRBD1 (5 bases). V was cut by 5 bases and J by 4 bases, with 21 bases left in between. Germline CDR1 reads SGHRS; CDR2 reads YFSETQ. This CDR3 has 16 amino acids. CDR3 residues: CASRMVPQQARYGYTF. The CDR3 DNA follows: TGCGCCAGCAGGATGGTACCTCAACAGGCGCGCTATGGCTACACCTTC. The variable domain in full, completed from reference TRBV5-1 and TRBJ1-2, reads KAGVTQTPRYLIKTRGQQVTLSCSPISGHRSVSWYQQTPGQGLQFLFEYFSETQRNKGNFPGRFSGRQFSNSRSEMNVSTLELGDSALYLCASRMVPQQARYGYTFGSGTRLTVV.

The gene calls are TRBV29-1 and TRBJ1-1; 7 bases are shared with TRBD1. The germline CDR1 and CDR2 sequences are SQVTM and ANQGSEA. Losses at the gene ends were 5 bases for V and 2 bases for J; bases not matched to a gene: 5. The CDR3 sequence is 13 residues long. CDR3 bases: TGCAGCGTTACTCAGGGGGGTAACACTGAAGCTTTCTTT. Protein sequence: CSVTQGGNTEAFF.

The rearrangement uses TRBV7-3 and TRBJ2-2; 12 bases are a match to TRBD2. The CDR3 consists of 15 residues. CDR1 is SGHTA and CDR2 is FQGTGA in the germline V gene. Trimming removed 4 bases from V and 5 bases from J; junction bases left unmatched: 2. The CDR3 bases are TGTGCCAGCAGCTGGACTAGCGGGGTAACCGGGGAGCTGTTTTTT. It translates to CASSWTSGVTGELFF.

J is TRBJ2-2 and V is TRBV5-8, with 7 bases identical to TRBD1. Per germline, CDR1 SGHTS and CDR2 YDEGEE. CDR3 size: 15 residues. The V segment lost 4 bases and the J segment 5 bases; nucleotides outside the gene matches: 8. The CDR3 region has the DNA TGTGCCAGCAGCCTGGGACAGAGGGGGACCGGGGAGCTGTTTTTT. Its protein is CASSLGQRGTGELFF.

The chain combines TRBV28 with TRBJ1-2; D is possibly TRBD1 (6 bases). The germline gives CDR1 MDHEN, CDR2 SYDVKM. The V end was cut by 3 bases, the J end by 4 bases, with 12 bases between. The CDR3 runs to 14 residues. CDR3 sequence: CASSFPGVVYGYTF. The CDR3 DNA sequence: TGTGCCAGCAGTTTTCCAGGGGTAGTCTATGGCTACACCTTC.

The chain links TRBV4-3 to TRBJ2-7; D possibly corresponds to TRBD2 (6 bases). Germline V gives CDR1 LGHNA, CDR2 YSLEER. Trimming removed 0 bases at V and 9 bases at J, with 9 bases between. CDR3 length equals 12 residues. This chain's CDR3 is CASSQDRGGQYF. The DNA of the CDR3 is TGCGCCAGCAGCCAAGACCGGGGAGGGCAGTACTTC.

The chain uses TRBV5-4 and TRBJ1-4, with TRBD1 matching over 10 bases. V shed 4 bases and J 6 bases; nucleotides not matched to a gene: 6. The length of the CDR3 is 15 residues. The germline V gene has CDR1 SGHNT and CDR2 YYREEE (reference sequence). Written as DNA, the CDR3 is TGTGCCAGCAGCCCAGGCGGGACAGGGGATGAAAAACTGTTTTTT. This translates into CASSPGGTGDEKLFF.

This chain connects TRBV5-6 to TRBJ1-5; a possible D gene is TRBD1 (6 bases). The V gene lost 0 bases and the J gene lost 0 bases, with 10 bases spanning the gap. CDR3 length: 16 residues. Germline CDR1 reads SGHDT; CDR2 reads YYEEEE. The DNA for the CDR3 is TGTGCCAGCAGCTTGGCCGGGACACCTAGCAATCAGCCCCAGCATTTT. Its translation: CASSLAGTPSNQPQHF. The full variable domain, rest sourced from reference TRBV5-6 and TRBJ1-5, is DAGVTQSPTHLIKTRGQQVTLRCSPKSGHDTVSWYQQALGQGPQFIFQYYEEEERQRGNFPDRFSGHQFPNYSSELNVNALLLGDSALYLCASSLAGTPSNQPQHFGDGTRLSIL.

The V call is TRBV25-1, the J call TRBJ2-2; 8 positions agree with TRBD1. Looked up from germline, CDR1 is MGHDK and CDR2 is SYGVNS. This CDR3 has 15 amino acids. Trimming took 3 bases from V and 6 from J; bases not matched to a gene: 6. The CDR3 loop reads CASSDRDRLAGELFF. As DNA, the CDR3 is TGTGCCAGCAGTGACCGGGACAGGTTGGCCGGGGAGCTGTTTTTT.

The DNA of the CDR3 is TGTGCCAGCACCCGCCGGGGACTAGCGGGGGAAGGCTCCTACAATGAGCAGTTCTTC. This gives the protein CASTRRGLAGEGSYNEQFF. The chain employs TRBV13 and TRBJ2-1, with 14 positions matching TRBD2. V was pared by 7 bases and J by 0 bases, with 11 bases of the junction left unmatched. The CDR3 consists of 19 residues. Germline CDR1 is PRHDT and CDR2 is FYEKMQ (reference sequence).

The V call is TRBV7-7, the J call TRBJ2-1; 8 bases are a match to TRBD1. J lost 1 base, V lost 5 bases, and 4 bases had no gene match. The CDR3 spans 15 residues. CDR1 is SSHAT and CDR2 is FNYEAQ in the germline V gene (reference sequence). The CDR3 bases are TGTGCCAGCAGCCCCGGACAGGGATCCTACAATGAGCAGTTCTTC. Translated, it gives CASSPGQGSYNEQFF. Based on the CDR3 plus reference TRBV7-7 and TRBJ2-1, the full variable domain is GAGVSQSPRYKVTKRGQDVTLRCDPISSHATLYWYQQALGQGPEFLTYFNYEAQPDKSGLPSDRFSAERPEGSISTLTIQRTEQRDSAMYRCASSPGQGSYNEQFFGPGTRLTVL.

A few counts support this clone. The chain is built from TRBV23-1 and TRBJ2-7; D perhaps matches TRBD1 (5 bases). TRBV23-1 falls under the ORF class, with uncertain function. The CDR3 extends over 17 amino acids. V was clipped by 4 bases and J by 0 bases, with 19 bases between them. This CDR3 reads CASSPPVTVLSSYEQYF. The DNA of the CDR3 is TGCGCCAGCAGTCCGCCGGTGACAGTGCTCAGCTCCTACGAGCAGTACTTC.

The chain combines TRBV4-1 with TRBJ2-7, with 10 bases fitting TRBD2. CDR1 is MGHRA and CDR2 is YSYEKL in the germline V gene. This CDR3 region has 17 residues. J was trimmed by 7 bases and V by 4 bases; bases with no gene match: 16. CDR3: CASSPTQTSGALREQYF. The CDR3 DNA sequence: TGCGCCAGCAGCCCAACTCAAACTAGCGGGGCGCTCAGGGAGCAGTACTTC.

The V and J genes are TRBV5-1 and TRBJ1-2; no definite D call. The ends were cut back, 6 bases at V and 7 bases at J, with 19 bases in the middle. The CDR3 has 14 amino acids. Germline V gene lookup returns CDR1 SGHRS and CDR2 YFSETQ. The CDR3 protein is CASTLLFSVGGYTF. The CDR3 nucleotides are TGCGCCAGCACCCTCCTATTTAGCGTTGGTGGCTACACCTTC. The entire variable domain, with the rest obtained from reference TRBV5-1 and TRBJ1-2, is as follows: KAGVTQTPRYLIKTRGQQVTLSCSPISGHRSVSWYQQTPGQGLQFLFEYFSETQRNKGNFPGRFSGRQFSNSRSEMNVSTLELGDSALYLCASTLLFSVGGYTFGSGTRLTVV.

The CDR3 DNA sequence: TGTGCCAGCAGTCCCTGGACAGGGTACTCCGAGCAGTACTTC. As protein: CASSPWTGYSEQYF. The gene calls are TRBV28 and TRBJ2-7; 8 bases are shared with TRBD1. The germline V gene encodes CDR1 MDHEN and CDR2 SYDVKM. This CDR3 spans 14 amino acids. The trim removed 5 bases at V and 6 bases at J, leaving 9 bases unmatched.

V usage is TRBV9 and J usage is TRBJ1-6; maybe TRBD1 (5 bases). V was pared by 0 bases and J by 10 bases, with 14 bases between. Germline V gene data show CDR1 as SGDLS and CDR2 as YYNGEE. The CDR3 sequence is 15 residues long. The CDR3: CASSVAVQGGSPLHF. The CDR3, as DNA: TGTGCCAGCAGCGTAGCGGTTCAGGGAGGGTCACCCCTCCACTTT.

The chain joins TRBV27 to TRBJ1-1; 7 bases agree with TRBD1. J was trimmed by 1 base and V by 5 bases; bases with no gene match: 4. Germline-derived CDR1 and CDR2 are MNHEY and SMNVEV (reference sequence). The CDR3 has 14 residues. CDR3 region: CASSPNRGNTEAFF. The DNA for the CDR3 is TGTGCCAGCAGTCCAAACAGGGGGAACACTGAAGCTTTCTTT.